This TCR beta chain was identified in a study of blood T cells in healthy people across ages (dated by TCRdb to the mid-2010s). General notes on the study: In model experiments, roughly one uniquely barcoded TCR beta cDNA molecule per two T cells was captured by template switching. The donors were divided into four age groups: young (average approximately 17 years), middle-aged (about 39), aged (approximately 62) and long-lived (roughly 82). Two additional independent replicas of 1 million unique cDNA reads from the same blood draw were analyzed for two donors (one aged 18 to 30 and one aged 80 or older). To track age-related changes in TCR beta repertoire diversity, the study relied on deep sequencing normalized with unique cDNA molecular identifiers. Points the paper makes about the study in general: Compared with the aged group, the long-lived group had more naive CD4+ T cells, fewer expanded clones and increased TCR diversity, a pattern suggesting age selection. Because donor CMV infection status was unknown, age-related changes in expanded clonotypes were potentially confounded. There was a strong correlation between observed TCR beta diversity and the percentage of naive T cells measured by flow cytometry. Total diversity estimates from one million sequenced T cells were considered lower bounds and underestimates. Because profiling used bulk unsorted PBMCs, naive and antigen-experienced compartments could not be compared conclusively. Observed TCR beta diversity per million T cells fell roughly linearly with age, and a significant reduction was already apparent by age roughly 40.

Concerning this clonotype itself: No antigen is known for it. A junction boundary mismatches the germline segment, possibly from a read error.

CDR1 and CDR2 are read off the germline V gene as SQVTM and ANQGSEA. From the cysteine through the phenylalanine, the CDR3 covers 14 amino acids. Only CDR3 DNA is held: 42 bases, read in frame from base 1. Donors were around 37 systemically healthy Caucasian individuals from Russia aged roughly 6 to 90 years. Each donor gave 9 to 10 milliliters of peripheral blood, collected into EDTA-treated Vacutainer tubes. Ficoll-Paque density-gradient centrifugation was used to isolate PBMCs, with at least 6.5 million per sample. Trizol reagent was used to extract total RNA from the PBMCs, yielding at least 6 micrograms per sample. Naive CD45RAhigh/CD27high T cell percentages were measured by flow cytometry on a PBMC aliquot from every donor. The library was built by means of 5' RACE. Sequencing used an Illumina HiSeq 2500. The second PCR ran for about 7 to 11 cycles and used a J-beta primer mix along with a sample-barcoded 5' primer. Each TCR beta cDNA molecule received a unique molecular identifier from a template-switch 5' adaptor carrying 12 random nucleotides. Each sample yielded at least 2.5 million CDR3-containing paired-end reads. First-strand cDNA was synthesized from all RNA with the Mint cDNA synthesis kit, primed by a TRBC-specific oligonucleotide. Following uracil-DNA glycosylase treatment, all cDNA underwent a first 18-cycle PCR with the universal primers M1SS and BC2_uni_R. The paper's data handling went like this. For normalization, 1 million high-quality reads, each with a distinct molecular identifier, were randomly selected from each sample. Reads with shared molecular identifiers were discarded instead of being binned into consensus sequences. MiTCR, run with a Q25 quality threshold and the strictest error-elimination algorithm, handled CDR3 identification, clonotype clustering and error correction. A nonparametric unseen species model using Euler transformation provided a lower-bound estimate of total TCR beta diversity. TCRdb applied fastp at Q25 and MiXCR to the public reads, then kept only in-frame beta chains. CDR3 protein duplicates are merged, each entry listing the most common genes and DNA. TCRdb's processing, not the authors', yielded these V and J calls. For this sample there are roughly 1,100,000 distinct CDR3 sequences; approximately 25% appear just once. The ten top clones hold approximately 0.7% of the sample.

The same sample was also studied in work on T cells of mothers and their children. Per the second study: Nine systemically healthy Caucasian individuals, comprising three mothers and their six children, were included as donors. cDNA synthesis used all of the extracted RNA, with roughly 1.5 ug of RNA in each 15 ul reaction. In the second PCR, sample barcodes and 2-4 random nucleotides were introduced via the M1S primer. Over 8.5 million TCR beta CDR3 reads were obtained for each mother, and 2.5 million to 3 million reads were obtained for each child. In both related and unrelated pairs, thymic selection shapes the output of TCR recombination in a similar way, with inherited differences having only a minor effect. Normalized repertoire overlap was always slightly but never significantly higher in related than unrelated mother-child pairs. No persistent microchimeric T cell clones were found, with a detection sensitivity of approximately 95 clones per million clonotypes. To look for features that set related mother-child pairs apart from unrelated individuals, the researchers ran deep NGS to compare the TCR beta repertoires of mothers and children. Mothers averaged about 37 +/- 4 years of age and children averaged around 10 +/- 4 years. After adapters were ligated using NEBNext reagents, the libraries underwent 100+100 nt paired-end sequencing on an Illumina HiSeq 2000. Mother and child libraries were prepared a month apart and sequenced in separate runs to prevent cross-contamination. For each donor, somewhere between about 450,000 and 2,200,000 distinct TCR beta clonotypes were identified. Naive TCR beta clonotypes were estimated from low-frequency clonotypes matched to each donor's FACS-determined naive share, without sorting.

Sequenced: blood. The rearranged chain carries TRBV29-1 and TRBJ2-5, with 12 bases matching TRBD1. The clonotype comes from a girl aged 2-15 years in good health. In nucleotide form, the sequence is TGCAGCGTTGAGGGACAGGGGGCCTTGGAGACCAAGTACTTC. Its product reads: CSVEGQGALETKYF.